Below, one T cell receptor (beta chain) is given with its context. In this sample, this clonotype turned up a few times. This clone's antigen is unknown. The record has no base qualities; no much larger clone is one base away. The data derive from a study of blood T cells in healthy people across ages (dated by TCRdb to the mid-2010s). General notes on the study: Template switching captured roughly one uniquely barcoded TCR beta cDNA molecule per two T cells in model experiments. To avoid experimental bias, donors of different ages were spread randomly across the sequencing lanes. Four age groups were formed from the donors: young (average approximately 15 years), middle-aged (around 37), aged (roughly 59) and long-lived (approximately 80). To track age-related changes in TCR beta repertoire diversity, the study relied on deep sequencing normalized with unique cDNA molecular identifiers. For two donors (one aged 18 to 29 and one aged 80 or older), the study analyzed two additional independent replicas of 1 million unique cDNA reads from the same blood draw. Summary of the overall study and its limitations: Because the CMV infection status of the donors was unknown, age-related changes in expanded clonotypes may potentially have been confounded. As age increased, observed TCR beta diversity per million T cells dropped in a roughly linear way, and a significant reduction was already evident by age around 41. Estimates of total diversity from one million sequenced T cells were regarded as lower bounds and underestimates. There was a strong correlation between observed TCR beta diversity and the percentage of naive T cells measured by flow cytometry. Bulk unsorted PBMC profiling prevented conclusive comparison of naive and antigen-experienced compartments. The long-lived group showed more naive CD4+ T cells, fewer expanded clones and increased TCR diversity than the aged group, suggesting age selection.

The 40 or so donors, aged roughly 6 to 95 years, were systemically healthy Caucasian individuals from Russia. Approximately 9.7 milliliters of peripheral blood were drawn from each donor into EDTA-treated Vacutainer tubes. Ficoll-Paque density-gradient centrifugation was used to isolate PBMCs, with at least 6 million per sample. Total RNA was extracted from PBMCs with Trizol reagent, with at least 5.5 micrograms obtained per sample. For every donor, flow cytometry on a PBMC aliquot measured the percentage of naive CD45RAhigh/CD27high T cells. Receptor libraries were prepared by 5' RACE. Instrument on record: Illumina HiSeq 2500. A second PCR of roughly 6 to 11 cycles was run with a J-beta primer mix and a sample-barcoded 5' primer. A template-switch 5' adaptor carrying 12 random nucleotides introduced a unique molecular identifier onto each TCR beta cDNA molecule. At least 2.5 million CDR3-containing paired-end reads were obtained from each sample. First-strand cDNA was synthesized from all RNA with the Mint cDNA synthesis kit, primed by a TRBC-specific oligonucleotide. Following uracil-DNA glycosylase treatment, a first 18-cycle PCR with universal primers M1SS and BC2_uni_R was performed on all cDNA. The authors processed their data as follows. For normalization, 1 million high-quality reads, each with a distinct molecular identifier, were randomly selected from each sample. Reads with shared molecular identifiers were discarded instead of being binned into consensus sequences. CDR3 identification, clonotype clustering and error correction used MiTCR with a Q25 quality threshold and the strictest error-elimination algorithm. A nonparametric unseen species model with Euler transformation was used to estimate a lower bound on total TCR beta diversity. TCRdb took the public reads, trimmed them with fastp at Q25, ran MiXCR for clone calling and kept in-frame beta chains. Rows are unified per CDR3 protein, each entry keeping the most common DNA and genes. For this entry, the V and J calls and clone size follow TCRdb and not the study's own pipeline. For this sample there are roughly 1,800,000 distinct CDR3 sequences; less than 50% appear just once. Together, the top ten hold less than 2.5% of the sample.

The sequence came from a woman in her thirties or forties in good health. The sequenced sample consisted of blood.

CDR3 loop: CASSAWTTGANVLTF. The DNA sequence follows: TGTGCCAGCAGCGCCTGGACCACTGGGGCCAACGTCCTGACTTTC. The chain employs TRBV9 and TRBJ2-6, with an unclear D gene assignment. Trimming costs V 3 bases and J 2 bases, and their ends lie 9 bases apart. The CDR3 starts with the cysteine, ends with the phenylalanine, and has 15 residues. Only CDR3 DNA remains: 45 bases, in frame from the first base. The germline V gene sets CDR1 to SGDLS and CDR2 to YYNGEE.